The present T cell receptor (beta chain) was sequenced within a study of T cell repertoires in cytomegalovirus infection (dated by TCRdb to the late 2010s). In terms of the full investigation: Peptide stimulations targeted recently identified HLA-C-restricted CMV epitopes, whose presentation resists viral immunomodulation, together with well-studied HLA-B-restricted epitopes. The HLA type of each donor mattered for the analysis, because public TCR beta signatures pointed to carriage of CMV infection along with the matching HLA type. Here is what the overall study found, with its caveats: In both this cohort and an independent cohort of several hundred donors, the cumulative frequency of public TCR beta family members distinguished carriers of CMV infection plus the relevant HLA type. The ex vivo response was dominated by HLA-C-restricted CMV-specific TCR beta clonotypes, which also provided the single most frequent clonotype in two of eight donors.

A word on this clonotype: Its antigen is not yet known. It has no much larger one-base neighbor in the sample; base qualities were not kept.

The sequencing machine was an Illumina HiSeq 1500. The public reads were quality trimmed at Q25 with fastp and then assembled into clones with MiXCR by TCRdb, keeping productive beta chains. CDR3 protein sequences are deduplicated, and each keeps its most common genes and DNA. The sample table shows hundreds of thousands of distinct CDR3 sequences, and approximately 42% are seen once. The ten top clones hold approximately 40% of the sample. The sample's treatment or condition label is to be understood as: in vitro stimulation with specific CMV peptide epitopes to enrich CMV-specific T cells. The sample here was cultured PBMCs, taken from culture after CMV antigen stimulation. The receptor comes from a human donor in good health (CMV status not recorded). Some clones in this sample may be carry-over from other donors' samples.

The CDR3 has the sequence CASSFRQDSPLHF. The DNA sequence is TGTGCCAGCAGCTTCCGACAGGATTCACCCCTCCACTTT. Recombination connected TRBV7-2 to TRBJ1-6; 6 matching bases give a weak D call of TRBD1. Including cysteine and phenylalanine, the CDR3 has 13 amino acids. Solely the CDR3 DNA is kept, with 39 bases framed from the first base. In the germline V gene, CDR1 corresponds to SGHTA and CDR2 to FQGNSA. Trimming costs V 3 bases and J 8 bases, and their ends lie 8 bases apart.